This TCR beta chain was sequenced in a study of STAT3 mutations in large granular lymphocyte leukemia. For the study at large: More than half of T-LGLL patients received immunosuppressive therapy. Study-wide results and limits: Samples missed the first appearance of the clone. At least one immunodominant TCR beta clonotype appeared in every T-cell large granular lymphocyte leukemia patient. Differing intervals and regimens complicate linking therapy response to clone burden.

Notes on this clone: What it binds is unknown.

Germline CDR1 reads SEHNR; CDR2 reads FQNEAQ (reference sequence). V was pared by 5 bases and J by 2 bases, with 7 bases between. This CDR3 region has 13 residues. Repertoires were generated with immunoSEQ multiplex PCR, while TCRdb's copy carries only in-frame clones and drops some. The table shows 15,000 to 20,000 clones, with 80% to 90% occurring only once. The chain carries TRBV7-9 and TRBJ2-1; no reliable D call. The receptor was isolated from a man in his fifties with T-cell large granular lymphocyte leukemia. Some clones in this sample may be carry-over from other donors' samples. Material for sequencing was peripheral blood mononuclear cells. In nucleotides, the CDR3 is TGTGCCAGCAGCACGTGGGCCTACAATGAGCAGTTCTTC. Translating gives CASSTWAYNEQFF.